A single sample is the source of the 2 T cell receptor beta chains below, sequenced in a study of EBV T-cell therapy then PD-1 blockade in nasopharyngeal carcinoma. Stated treatment: AdE1-LMPpoly-expanded autologous EBV-specific T-cell therapy followed by anti-PD-1 nivolumab. For these TCRs, the target antigens are not known. TCRdb keeps only in-frame clones here, not all; method: immunoSEQ multiplex PCR. This sample has under 25,000 clones, with approximately 84% found just once. This specimen was CD8+ T cells from blood, taken between days 25 and 35 from a patient whose treatment included autologous EBV-specific T cells and nivolumab. Receptors originate from a man aged 40-49 years with nasopharyngeal carcinoma.

This clone has only one observation. This chain joins TRBV28 and TRBJ2-3; D is perhaps TRBD1 (6 bases). The CDR3 covers 15 residues. CDR1 MDHEN and CDR2 SYDVKM come from the germline V gene. V was shortened by 5 bases and J by 5 bases, with 17 bases between the two germline ends. CDR3 sequence: CASSKQGSQLDTQYF. Written as DNA, the CDR3 is TGTGCCAGCAGTAAACAGGGAAGTCAGTTAGATACGCAGTATTTT. The full variable domain, in which reference TRBV28 and TRBJ2-3 provide the parts outside the CDR3, is DVKVTQSSRYLVKRTGEKVFLECVQDMDHENMFWYRQDPGLGLRLIYFSYDVKMKEKGDIPEGYSVSREKKERFSLILESASTNQTSMYLCASSKQGSQLDTQYFGPGTRLTVL.

The chain couples TRBV6-5 to TRBJ1-3, with D uncertain. This CDR3 has 15 amino acids. V shed 6 bases and J shed 0 bases, with 12 bases lying between them. Germline values: CDR1 MNHEY, CDR2 SVGAGI. CDR3 nucleotides: TGTGCCAGCAGAGAGATGCCGAGCTCTGGAAACACCATATATTTT. Protein sequence: CASREMPSSGNTIYF.